This TCR beta chain derives from a study of blood T cell repertoires in COVID-19. Study-level information: Samples taken during acute and convalescent COVID-19 were collected in the United States, Italy and Spain. Sample material is recorded as cDNA or gDNA derived from T cells, B-cell-depleted T cells, or PBMCs.

TCRdb's copy holds only in-frame clones and misses some; the assay was immunoSEQ multiplex PCR. The sample has hundreds of thousands of clones; 75% to 90% are singletons. Germline CDR1 reads SGDLS; CDR2 reads YYNGEE. V lost 4 bases and J lost 7, with 24 bases in between. This CDR3 has 16 residues. Assignment of participants to cohorts was predicated upon participant-reported clinical history. The source of this sequence is a woman between 40 and 55 years old who had recovered from COVID-19. This chain joins TRBV9 and TRBJ2-7; a possible D gene is TRBD2 (6 bases). What was sequenced was PBMCs or T cells enriched from blood (not recorded which). The CDR3, as DNA: TGTGCCAGCAGCTTCTCCCCGGGACTCCTCCCTGGAGAGCAGTACTTC. Protein product: CASSFSPGLLPGEQYF.